This T cell receptor (beta chain) is drawn from a study of a mutant IDH1 vaccine in newly diagnosed glioma. At the level of the study: Before enrollment, the patients had been treated with radiotherapy alone, temozolomide alone, or both together. Most of them had received both. Study-wide results and limits: Induction of immune responses by the vaccine occurred in about 95% of patients.

Germline CDR1 and CDR2: MNHNS and SASEGT. The CDR3 spans 18 residues. The ends were cut back, 2 bases at V and 0 bases at J, with 18 bases in the middle. A note on this clone: The antigen is unknown.

Time point reported: baseline, week 1 (first vaccination visit). Indicated treatment: pre-vaccination baseline after standard-of-care therapy. Diagnosis in the donors showed new WHO grade 3 or 4 astrocytomas that were IDH1-mutant and ATRX-lost. The protocol was immunoSEQ multiplex PCR, while the TCRdb copy is restricted to in-frame clones and leaves out a portion. The profile covers roughly 41,000 clones, with 78% appearing a single time and 7.5% to 9.5% taken by the ten largest. The chain links TRBV6-1 to TRBJ2-3; TRBD2 is a possible D gene (6 bases). Sequences were derived from PBMCs, sampled from a glioma patient treated with radiotherapy, temozolomide or both. The clonotype originates from a middle-aged man with glioma. Some clones in this sample may be carry-over from other donors' samples. The DNA for the CDR3 is TGTGCCAGCAGTGAACCGGCCTTAGGGGCGGGAAGCACAGATACGCAGTATTTT. It is translated as CASSEPALGAGSTDTQYF.